Following are 31 T cell receptor beta chains from one sample sequenced in a study of blood T cell repertoires in COVID-19 (TCRdb year 2020). The library relied on the immunoSEQ multiplex PCR assay. The immuneACCESS repertoire file appears here via TCRdb, limited to in-frame rearrangements. These files lack a portion of the clones; in checked studies, under half of the deficit traces to unresolved V genes, and the cause of the others is not known. Counted in this sample were roughly 250,000 clones; around 89% of them appeared once. The top ten clonotypes cover roughly 9% of the sample. The sequenced sample consisted of PBMCs or T cells enriched from blood (not recorded which). The receptor source for this set is a man between 35 and 55 years old who had recovered from COVID-19.

The V gene is TRBV28, the J gene TRBJ2-3; D is unclear. The CDR3 covers 16 residues. Germline CDR1 is MDHEN and CDR2 is SYDVKM. Trimming removed 6 bases from V and 0 bases from J, with 16 bases in between. CDR3 residues: CASSSQEYTSTDTQYF. In nucleotides, the CDR3 is TGTGCCAGCAGCTCCCAAGAATATACTAGCACAGATACGCAGTATTTT.

V and J are TRBV5-1 and TRBJ1-1; D unresolved. CDR1 is SGHRS, CDR2 YFSETQ, per germline. Deletions cut 4 bases from V and 1 base from J, with 14 bases between. CDR3 length: 15 amino acids. The chain's CDR3 is CASSQREGGNTEAFF. CDR3 nucleotide sequence: TGCGCCAGCAGCCAAAGGGAGGGAGGGAACACTGAAGCTTTCTTT.

The CDR3 DNA sequence: TGTGCCAGCAGCCCTCGTCGAAAGACAGGGACCACTGAAGCTTTCTTT. Amino acid sequence: CASSPRRKTGTTEAFF. The chain combines TRBV3-1 (or the pseudogene TRBV3-2) with TRBJ1-1; TRBD1 matches at 7 bases. This CDR3 has 16 amino acids. The germline CDR1 and CDR2 sequences are LGHDT and YNNKEL (reference sequence). V lost 4 bases and J lost 4; bases outside the gene matches: 12.

The rearrangement joins TRBV9 to TRBJ1-2, with TRBD1 matching over 10 bases. This CDR3 has 16 residues. Germline V CDR1 and CDR2: SGDLS, YYNGEE. Germline trimming cut 4 bases from V and 5 bases from J; bases unmatched to any gene: 11. CDR3 amino acids: CASSLLPGTGVYGYTF. Written as DNA, the CDR3 is TGTGCCAGCAGCCTTCTCCCCGGGACAGGGGTTTATGGCTACACCTTC.

The chain employs TRBV29-1 and TRBJ2-6, with 8 bases identical to TRBD1. Germline V CDR1 and CDR2: SQVTM, ANQGSEA. The ends lost 7 bases at V and 0 bases at J; junction bases unmatched: 8. The CDR3 covers 16 residues. CDR3 coding DNA: TGCAGCGCCCGGACAGGGACAAGCTCTGGGGCCAACGTCCTGACTTTC. This translates into CSARTGTSSGANVLTF.

The genes are TRBV24-1 and TRBJ1-1; D ambiguous. Looked up from germline, CDR1 is KGHDR and CDR2 is SFDVKD. The CDR3 loop spans 13 amino acids. V was trimmed by 0 bases and J by 3 bases, leaving 4 bases between them. The chain's CDR3 is CATSDLRDTEAFF. As DNA, the CDR3 is TGTGCCACCAGTGATTTGCGGGACACTGAAGCTTTCTTT.

CDR3 nucleotide sequence: TGTGCCAGCAGCGAGCATGGGACAGGGGGCGCGAATGGCTACACCTTC. It encodes CASSEHGTGGANGYTF. The chain links TRBV11-2 to TRBJ1-2; 12 bases map to TRBD1. Germline CDR1 SGHAT, CDR2 FQNNGV. V dropped 5 bases and J dropped 6; count of bases not matched to a gene: 10. CDR3 length: 16 residues.

This clone was detected only once. The chain uses TRBV11-2 and TRBJ2-5; tentative D call: TRBD2 (5 bases). CDR3 size: 14 residues. Trimming took off 6 bases at V and 2 bases at J, with 13 bases between the two ends. Per the germline V gene, CDR1 is SGHAT and CDR2 is FQNNGV. CDR3 region: CASRLVGVQETQYF. The CDR3 DNA sequence: TGTGCCAGCAGACTAGTCGGGGTGCAAGAGACCCAGTACTTC. Using reference TRBV11-2 and TRBJ2-5 for the parts outside the CDR3, the full variable domain is EAGVAQSPRYKIIEKRQSVAFWCNPISGHATLYWYQQILGQGPKLLIQFQNNGVVDDSQLPKDRFSAERLKGVDSTLKIQPAKLEDSAVYLCASRLVGVQETQYFGPGTRLLVL.

The J gene is TRBJ1-2, the V gene TRBV7-6, with D possibly being TRBD1 (6 bases). From germline, CDR1 is SGHVS and CDR2 FNYEAQ. The CDR3 spans 13 residues. V was trimmed by 8 bases and J by 3 bases, leaving 13 bases between them. CDR3: CASGSPGDYGYTF. CDR3 nucleotides: TGTGCCAGCGGGTCCCCAGGGGACTATGGCTACACCTTC.

The V gene is TRBV10-3, the J gene TRBJ1-1, with D possibly being TRBD1 (6 bases). Trimming pared 0 bases from V and 3 bases from J, leaving 14 bases between. CDR1 is ENHRY and CDR2 is SYGVKD in the germline V gene. The CDR3 has 16 amino acids. The CDR3 region is CAISESWGGRDTEAFF. The CDR3 DNA reads as TGTGCCATCAGTGAGTCTTGGGGGGGGCGCGACACTGAAGCTTTCTTT.

The chain combines TRBV5-4 with TRBJ1-1; no firm D call. The CDR3 is 14 residues long. The V end lost 4 bases, the J end lost 8 bases, and 18 bases lay between the germline ends. CDR1 is SGHNT and CDR2 is YYREEE in the germline V gene (reference sequence). CDR3 sequence reads: CASSQRQIGSEAFF. The CDR3 nucleotides are TGTGCCAGCAGCCAACGCCAAATCGGGTCCGAAGCTTTCTTT.

Here the CDR3 DNA reads TGCGCCAGCAGCTTGGTGACAGGGGGCGGCTACACCTTC. As protein: CASSLVTGGGYTF. The chain combines TRBV5-1 with TRBJ1-2; 10 positions match TRBD1. Trimming at V came to 0 bases and at J to 8 bases, leaving 1 base not matched to a gene. CDR1 is SGHRS, CDR2 YFSETQ, per germline. There are 13 residues in the CDR3.

The chain links TRBV27 to TRBJ2-1; 7 bases map to TRBD1. The length of the CDR3 is 14 residues. Germline V gives CDR1 MNHEY, CDR2 SMNVEV (reference sequence). Trimming removed 8 bases from V and 5 bases from J; junction bases left unmatched: 9. In DNA form, the CDR3 reads TGTGCCAGCCGGGACAGATCTTTCGACAATGAGCAGTTCTTC. Translating it yields CASRDRSFDNEQFF.

V and J are TRBV12-3 or TRBV12-4 and TRBJ2-2, with no clear D. The CDR3 spans 11 residues. The V end was cut by 5 bases, the J end by 6 bases, with 4 bases between. In DNA, the CDR3 is TGTGCCAGCAGTCCCGCCGGGGAGCTGTTTTTT. Amino acid sequence: CASSPAGELFF.

The chain uses TRBV7-9 and TRBJ1-5, with D hard to call. Germline CDR1 and CDR2: SEHNR and FQNEAQ (reference sequence). The ends were cut back, 2 bases at V and 4 bases at J, with 3 bases in the middle. The CDR3 is made up of 12 amino acids. The CDR3 DNA is TGTGCCAGCAGCTTATCAAATCAGCCCCAGCATTTT. Its protein is CASSLSNQPQHF.

The chain recombines TRBV6-4 with TRBJ1-2; 7 bases are shared with TRBD1. Trimming at V came to 3 bases and at J to 9 bases, leaving 10 bases not matched to a gene. The germline gives CDR1 MRHNA, CDR2 SNTAGT. The CDR3 consists of 14 residues. The CDR3 bases are TGTGCCAGCAGTGAGGGGGGCGACAGGGCTAGCTACACCTTC. Translated, it gives CASSEGGDRASYTF.

The chain couples TRBV19 to TRBJ2-5; 9 bases map to TRBD2. Germline CDR1 reads LNHDA; CDR2 reads SQIVND (reference sequence). With V trimmed by 5 bases and J by 5 bases, 3 bases remained unmatched. The CDR3 spans 13 residues. The CDR3 protein is CASSGTSLETQYF. The CDR3 DNA is TGTGCCAGTAGTGGGACTAGCTTGGAGACCCAGTACTTC.

This clone has a handful of counts. The V call is TRBV6-1, the J call TRBJ2-3; 12 nucleotides line up with TRBD2. The CDR3 is made up of 16 amino acids. V shed 1 base, J shed 7 bases, and the junction held 6 bases outside the gene matches. CDR1 is MNHNS, CDR2 SASEGT, per germline. The CDR3 reads CASSEGSSGRGNTQYF. The CDR3 nucleotides are TGTGCCAGCAGTGAAGGGTCTAGCGGGAGGGGGAATACGCAGTATTTT.

V and J are TRBV13 and TRBJ2-1, with 7 bases that match TRBD2. The V gene end was trimmed by 3 bases and the J gene end by 3 bases; junction bases not matched to a gene: 11. Germline V CDR1 and CDR2: PRHDT, FYEKMQ (reference sequence). CDR3 size: 17 residues. The CDR3, as DNA: TGTGCCAGCAGCTTGGTCCTGACTAGCCTTTACTACAATGAGCAGTTCTTC. Encoded protein: CASSLVLTSLYYNEQFF.

This sequence joins TRBV9 and TRBJ2-1, with 7 bases fitting TRBD2. This CDR3 contains 16 residues. V trimming: 0 bases; J trimming: 6 bases; junction bases outside the gene matches: 9. CDR1 is SGDLS, CDR2 YYNGEE, per germline. The CDR3 DNA reads TGTGCCAGCAGCGTAGTTGGGACTACCATTTTCAATGAGCAGTTCTTC. This sequence encodes CASSVVGTTIFNEQFF.

This rearrangement joins TRBV7-2 to TRBJ2-3, with TRBD2 matching over 10 bases. The CDR3 sequence is 14 residues long. The J segment lost 3 bases and the V segment lost 9 bases, leaving 6 bases of the junction unmatched. CDR1 is SGHTA and CDR2 is FQGNSA in the germline V gene. The CDR3 sequence: CASSSGRATDTQYF. DNA of the CDR3: TGTGCCAGTAGCAGCGGGAGGGCAACAGATACGCAGTATTTT.

This chain connects TRBV13 to TRBJ2-1; TRBD2 aligns across 11 bases. The V gene's germline CDR1 is PRHDT and CDR2 FYEKMQ (reference sequence). This CDR3 spans 16 amino acids. J lost 9 bases, V lost 5 bases, and 12 bases had no gene match. CDR3: CASSLRLAGPQGEQFF. CDR3 coding DNA: TGTGCCAGCAGCCTGCGACTAGCGGGACCCCAGGGTGAGCAGTTCTTC.

This clone was recorded at least ten times. This chain joins TRBV4-1 and TRBJ1-5; the D is unclear. The CDR3 has 16 amino acids. Trimming removed 4 bases from V and 0 bases from J, with 13 bases in between. Germline V lookup: CDR1 MGHRA, CDR2 YSYEKL. The CDR3 sequence is CASSPFSGNSNQPQHF. In DNA, the CDR3 is TGCGCCAGCAGCCCATTCTCGGGGAATAGCAATCAGCCCCAGCATTTT.

The chain employs TRBV29-1 and TRBJ1-2; 12 nucleotides agree with TRBD1. The CDR3 spans 15 residues. Germline V lookup: CDR1 SQVTM, CDR2 ANQGSEA. V lost 4 bases, J lost 3 bases, and 6 bases stayed unmatched. The CDR3 coding sequence is TGCAGCGTTGGGGGGACAGGGGGCGCCGACTATGGCTACACCTTC. Residues: CSVGGTGGADYGYTF.

The chain recombines TRBV4-2 with TRBJ2-7, with TRBD2 matching 11 bases. The V gene's germline CDR1 is LGHNA and CDR2 YNFKEQ. The length of the CDR3 is 16 residues. After removal of 1 base from V and 3 bases from J, the junction contained 5 bases not matched to a gene. CDR3 in amino acids: CASSQVPGTSGYEQYF. The CDR3 coding sequence is TGTGCCAGCAGCCAAGTTCCCGGGACTAGCGGCTACGAGCAGTACTTC.

This chain connects TRBV19 to TRBJ1-5; 9 nucleotides agree with TRBD1. The CDR3 extends over 16 amino acids. Trimming took 5 bases from V and 2 from J; bases not matched to a gene: 7. CDR1 LNHDA and CDR2 SQIVND come from the germline V gene (reference sequence). CDR3 sequence reads: CASSSHRGRGNQPQHF. The CDR3 DNA reads TGTGCCAGTAGTTCACACAGGGGGCGCGGCAATCAGCCCCAGCATTTT.

This clone was counted once. The genes are TRBV11-2 and TRBJ2-3; 11 bases are shared with TRBD2. The CDR3 consists of 14 residues. J was trimmed by 2 bases and V by 7 bases; bases with no gene match: 2. CDR1 and CDR2 (germline): SGHAT, FQNNGV. CDR3 in amino acids: CASTTSGTTDTQYF. CDR3 in DNA: TGTGCCAGCACGACTAGCGGGACCACAGATACGCAGTATTTT.

V is TRBV12-5 and J is TRBJ2-5, with 8 bases fitting TRBD2. Germline CDR1 is LGHNT and CDR2 is FRNRAP. The CDR3 contains 13 residues. Trimming at V came to 8 bases and at J to 4 bases, leaving 6 bases not matched to a gene. CDR3 amino acids: CASSGLALETQYF. For the CDR3, the DNA is TGTGCTAGTTCTGGACTAGCATTAGAGACCCAGTACTTC.

The chain combines TRBV27 with TRBJ2-2, with a possible D match to TRBD2 (6 bases). V lost 4 bases and J lost 2, with 14 bases in between. The CDR3 is 16 amino acids. Germline V gene sequence: CDR1 MNHEY, CDR2 SMNVEV (reference sequence). CDR3 residues: CASSSAGTYNTGELFF. The CDR3 nucleotides read TGTGCCAGCAGTTCAGCCGGGACTTATAACACCGGGGAGCTGTTTTTT.

This rearrangement joins TRBV11-3 to TRBJ2-7; TRBD1 might be the D (5 bases). CDR1 is SGHNT, CDR2 YENEEA, per germline. The CDR3 runs 12 residues. The ends were cut back, 5 bases at V and 3 bases at J, with 8 bases in the middle. CDR3 DNA: TGTGCCAGCAGCGACAGACTCTACGAGCAGTACTTC. It translates to CASSDRLYEQYF. The complete variable domain, with remaining parts taken from reference TRBV11-3 and TRBJ2-7, reads EAGVVQSPRYKIIEKKQPVAFWCNPISGHNTLYWYLQNLGQGPELLIRYENEEAVDDSQLPKDRFSAERLKGVDSTLKIQPAELGDSAVYLCASSDRLYEQYFGPGTRLTVT.

J is TRBJ1-1 and V is TRBV5-6, with D unresolved. The CDR3 spans 11 residues. Looked up from germline, CDR1 is SGHDT and CDR2 is YYEEEE. The V gene lost 1 base and the J gene lost 7 bases, with 5 bases spanning the gap. CDR3 nucleotides: TGTGCCAGCAGCTTGAGCCGTGAAGCTTTCTTT. It encodes CASSLSREAFF.